The rows below give T cell receptor beta chains drawn from one sample of a study of cytomegalovirus exposure and HLA in healthy donors. Sequenced by immunoSEQ multiplex PCR; TCRdb stores in-frame clones only, minus some. The profile shows under 200,000 clones, about 68% of them singletons. The specimen sequenced was PBMCs. These receptors were taken from a female donor in good health and CMV-seronegative. Each CDR3 is given with its conserved first and last residue. Each record gives: D gene, CDR3 length, V gene, J gene, clone size, CDR3 protein, CDR3 DNA. The D gene is left open where the match is weak. Rows may omit the clone size; those that give it use once, few, many or a size class.

>.|17|TRBV4-2|TRBJ2-7|.
CASSQGTQTLSAYEQYF
TGTGCCAGCAGCCAAGGGACTCAGACCCTCAGCGCCTACGAGCAGTACTTC
>.|14|TRBV14|TRBJ2-7|.
CASSQVAGDYEQYF
TGTGCCAGCAGCCAAGTGGCAGGGGACTACGAGCAGTACTTC
>TRBD2|18|TRBV18|TRBJ2-6|.
CASSPLGGFSSGANVLTF
TGTGCCAGCTCACCCCTCGGGGGGTTCAGCTCTGGGGCCAACGTCCTGACTTTC
>.|16|TRBV6-1|TRBJ1-4|.
CASSESWGGVSEKLFF
TGTGCCAGCAGTGAAAGTTGGGGGGGCGTAAGTGAAAAACTGTTTTTT
>TRBD2|18|TRBV5-4|TRBJ2-1|.
CASRGSVSGTSSYNEQFF
TGTGCCAGCAGGGGGTCTGTTAGCGGGACAAGCTCCTACAATGAGCAGTTCTTC
>.|15|TRBV27|TRBJ1-4|once
CASRRGGSGYEKLFF
TGTGCCAGCAGGAGAGGGGGAAGCGGCTATGAAAAACTGTTTTTT
>.|15|TRBV5-1|TRBJ1-1|once
CASSYLSDSYTEAFF
TGCGCCAGCAGTTACCTCTCGGACAGCTACACTGAAGCTTTCTTT
>TRBD1|15|TRBV2|TRBJ1-6|.
CATTQGALNNSPLHF
TGTGCCACCACCCAGGGGGCTCTAAATAATTCACCCCTCCACTTT
>.|14|TRBV28|TRBJ1-1|.
CASSSRQVNTEAFF
TGTGCCAGCAGCTCAAGACAAGTGAACACTGAAGCTTTCTTT
>.|16|TRBV30|TRBJ2-3|once
CAWSPRGLGGTDTQYF
TGTGCCTGGAGCCCTAGGGGACTGGGTGGCACAGATACGCAGTATTTT
>TRBD2|15|TRBV5-1|TRBJ2-5|.
CASSLGLAGEETQYF
TGCGCCAGCAGCCTCGGACTAGCGGGAGAGGAGACCCAGTACTTC
>TRBD2|17|TRBV5-4|TRBJ2-3|once
CASSPVVVSGVTDTQYF
TGTGCCAGCAGCCCCGTGGTCGTCAGCGGGGTCACAGATACGCAGTATTTT
>.|15|TRBV6-6|TRBJ2-7|.
CASWGVTSNSYEQYF
TGTGCCAGCTGGGGGGTGACAAGCAACTCCTACGAGCAGTACTTC
>.|13|TRBV28|TRBJ1-2|.
CATFEGENYGYTF
TGTGCCACCTTCGAGGGGGAGAACTATGGCTACACCTTC
>.|15|TRBV11-2|TRBJ2-1|once
CASSLTRGFNNEQFF
TGTGCCAGCAGCTTGACAAGGGGCTTTAACAATGAGCAGTTCTTC
>TRBD1|13|TRBV27|TRBJ2-7|.
CASSLGTGYEQYF
TGTGCCAGCAGTTTAGGGACAGGATACGAGCAGTACTTC
>.|16|TRBV4-1|TRBJ2-5|.
CASSHPAGPQGETQYF
TGCGCCAGCAGCCATCCCGCGGGACCCCAGGGAGAGACCCAGTACTTC
>TRBD1|17|TRBV5-6|TRBJ1-3|.
CASSLDYGTGLGNTIYF
TGTGCCAGCAGCTTGGATTACGGGACAGGGCTTGGAAACACCATATATTTT
>.|14|TRBV27|TRBJ1-1|once
CASSSPQRDTEAFF
TGTGCCAGCAGTTCCCCACAGCGGGACACTGAAGCTTTCTTT
>.|16|TRBV5-6|TRBJ1-6|.
CASSLGAWALNSPLHF
TGTGCCAGCAGCTTAGGGGCCTGGGCCCTTAATTCACCCCTCCACTTT
>.|12|TRBV9|TRBJ2-1|.
CASSPTSREQFF
TGTGCCAGCAGCCCAACTAGTCGGGAGCAGTTCTTC
>.|15|TRBV5-1|TRBJ2-1|.
CASSLEGGSYNEQFF
TGCGCCAGCAGCTTGGAGGGAGGCTCCTACAATGAGCAGTTCTTC
>.|15|TRBV28|TRBJ1-6|.
CASTKQGSYNSPLHF
TGTGCCAGCACCAAACAGGGTTCCTATAATTCACCCCTCCACTTT
>TRBD2|15|TRBV6-1|TRBJ2-1|few
CASSEGLADYNEQFF
TGTGCCAGCAGTGAAGGACTAGCGGATTACAATGAGCAGTTCTTC
>.|12|TRBV19|TRBJ1-5|.
CASSLPNQPQHF
TGTGCCAGTAGTCTCCCCAATCAGCCCCAGCATTTT
>.|13|TRBV28|TRBJ2-3|.
CASSLAGSDTQYF
TGTGCCAGCAGTTTGGCAGGTTCAGATACGCAGTATTTT
>.|15|TRBV6-5|TRBJ2-5|few
CASSYGAGSQETQYF
TGTGCCAGCAGTTATGGGGCAGGTAGCCAAGAGACCCAGTACTTC
>TRBD1|15|TRBV28|TRBJ1-2|.
CASSLISQGVYGYTF
TGTGCCAGCAGTTTAATTTCACAGGGGGTCTATGGCTACACCTTC
>.|12|TRBV30|TRBJ2-3|.
CAWSLGTDTQYF
TGTGCCTGGAGTCTCGGCACAGATACGCAGTATTTT
>.|14|TRBV19|TRBJ1-6|few
CASRGELDNSPLHF
TGTGCCAGTAGAGGGGAATTGGATAATTCACCCCTCCACTTT